This T cell receptor beta chain was retrieved from a study of OX40 agonist ivuxolimab in advanced cancers. General study points: The study did not work out the antigen specificity of the expanded peripheral T cells. Expanded clones were, on average, more numerous in CD8+ T cells than in CD4+. Part of the nonresponder group also had normalized T-cell clonal expansion that was low.

The V gene's germline CDR1 is MGHDK and CDR2 SYGVNS. Trimming took off 6 bases at V and 6 bases at J, with 7 bases between the two ends. The CDR3 is made up of 11 amino acids. Measured with immunoSEQ multiplex PCR; TCRdb has only the in-frame clones, and not every one. The data contain just over 90,000 clones, approximately 94% of them singletons. In regard to this clone: As yet, its antigen is unknown.

The rearrangement links TRBV25-1 to TRBJ2-3, with D unresolved. Source: CD4+ or CD8+ T cells sorted from blood, taken in a trial of the OX40 agonist ivuxolimab. The receptor comes from an adult with an advanced solid tumor such as melanoma, head and neck, liver or kidney cancer. CDR3 DNA: TGTGCCAGCAGCGATGGGGATACGCAGTATTTT. Translated, it gives CASSDGDTQYF.